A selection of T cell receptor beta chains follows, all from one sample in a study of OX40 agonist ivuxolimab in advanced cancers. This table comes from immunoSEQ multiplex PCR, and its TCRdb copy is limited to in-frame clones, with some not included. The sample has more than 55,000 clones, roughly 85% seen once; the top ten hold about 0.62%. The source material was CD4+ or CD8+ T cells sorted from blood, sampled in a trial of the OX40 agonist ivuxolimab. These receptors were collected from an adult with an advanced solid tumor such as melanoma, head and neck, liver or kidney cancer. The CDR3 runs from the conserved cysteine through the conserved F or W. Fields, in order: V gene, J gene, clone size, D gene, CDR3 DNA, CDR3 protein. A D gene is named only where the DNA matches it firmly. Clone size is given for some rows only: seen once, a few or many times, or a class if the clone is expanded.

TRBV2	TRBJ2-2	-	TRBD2	TGTGCCAGCAGTGAAGCGTTCTCTAGCGGACACACCGGGGAGCTGTTTTTT	CASSEAFSSGHTGELFF
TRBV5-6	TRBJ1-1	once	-	TGTGCCAGCAGCTCTATAACGAACACTGAAGCTTTCTTT	CASSSITNTEAFF
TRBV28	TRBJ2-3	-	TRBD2	TGTGCCAGCAGTCAGAGCGGGAGGGCCGTAACAGATACGCAGTATTTT	CASSQSGRAVTDTQYF
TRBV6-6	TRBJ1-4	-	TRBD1	TGTGCCAGCAGTTATCAGGCAGGGGGAGAAAAACTGTTTTTT	CASSYQAGGEKLFF
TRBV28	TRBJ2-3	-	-	TGTGCCAGCAGTGAAGCGGAGCCATTCACAGATACGCAGTATTTT	CASSEAEPFTDTQYF
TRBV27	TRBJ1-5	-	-	TGTGCCAGCAGTTTAAAAGGGGGAGGAAATCAGCCCCAGCATTTT	CASSLKGGGNQPQHF
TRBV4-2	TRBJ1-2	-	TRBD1	TGTGCCACCGGACAGGGGCTGAGATCTCCCGGATATGGCTACACCTTC	CATGQGLRSPGYGYTF
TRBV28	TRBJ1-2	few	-	TGTGCCAGCAGTGGCACCCCCTATGGCTACACCTTC	CASSGTPYGYTF
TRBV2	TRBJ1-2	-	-	TGTGCCAGCAGTGAAACAGGTTACTATGGCTACACCTTC	CASSETGYYGYTF
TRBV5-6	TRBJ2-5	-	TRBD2	TGTGCCAGCAGCTTGATCCGGGAGGGTCCCCAGTACTTC	CASSLIREGPQYF
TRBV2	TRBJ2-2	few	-	TGTGCCAGCAGGTCGGGGCCGGTCGGGGAGCTGTTTTTT	CASRSGPVGELFF
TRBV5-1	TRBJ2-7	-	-	TGCGCCAGCAGCCCGGACCCAGGGGCCTACGAGCAGTACTTC	CASSPDPGAYEQYF
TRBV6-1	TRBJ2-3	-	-	TGTGCCAGCAGTTCACGCGGGGCGAGCACAGATACGCAGTATTTT	CASSSRGASTDTQYF
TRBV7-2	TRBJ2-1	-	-	TGTGCCAGCAGCTTAGCGCATGGGGCCTACAATGAGCAGTTCTTC	CASSLAHGAYNEQFF
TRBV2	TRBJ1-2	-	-	TGTGCCAGCAGGGTAGACAGGAACTACTATGGCTACACCTTC	CASRVDRNYYGYTF
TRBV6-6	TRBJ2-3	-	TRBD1	TGTGCCAGCAGCCAACAGGGGGCGTCGGCAGATACGCAGTATTTT	CASSQQGASADTQYF
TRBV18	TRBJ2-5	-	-	TGTGCCAGCTCACCAGGGGTGCGGGAGACCCAGTACTTC	CASSPGVRETQYF
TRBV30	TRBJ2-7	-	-	TGTGCCTGGAGTGTACGTGCTAGCTTAATACCCTACGAGCAGTACTTC	CAWSVRASLIPYEQYF
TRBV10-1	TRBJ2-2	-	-	TGCGCCAGCATTCCCGTCCTTCGTTATTACACCGGGGAGCTGTTTTTT	CASIPVLRYYTGELFF
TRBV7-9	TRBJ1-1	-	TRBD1	TGTGCCAGCAGCCTCAGGGGGACTGAAGCTTTCTTT	CASSLRGTEAFF
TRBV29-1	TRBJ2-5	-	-	TGCAGCGCGGGCAGGGCAGAGACCCAGTACTTC	CSAGRAETQYF
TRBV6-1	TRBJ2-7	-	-	TGTGCCAGCATCAAGGACACTCCCTCGCGGCAGTACTTC	CASIKDTPSRQYF
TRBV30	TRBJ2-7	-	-	TGTGCCTGGAGTGTTCAACGGAACTACGAGCAGTACTTC	CAWSVQRNYEQYF
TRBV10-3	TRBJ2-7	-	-	TGTGCCATCAGTGAAGGTGACAGAGCCACCTACGAGCAGTACTTC	CAISEGDRATYEQYF
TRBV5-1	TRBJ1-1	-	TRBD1	TGCGCCAGCGGTGACCGGGACAGGGGCCGGGGGAACACTGAAGCTTTCTTT	CASGDRDRGRGNTEAFF
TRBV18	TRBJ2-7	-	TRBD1	TGTGCCAGCTCCCAGAGACAGGGGGCCTACGAGCAGTACTTC	CASSQRQGAYEQYF
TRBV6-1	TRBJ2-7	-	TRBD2	TGTGCCAGCAGCCGGGAGGCCAGCTTCGAGCAGTACTTC	CASSREASFEQYF
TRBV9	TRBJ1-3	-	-	TGTGCCAGCAGCGTAGTCCCGGGACTTACGATCGGCTCTGGAAACACCATATATTTT	CASSVVPGLTIGSGNTIYF
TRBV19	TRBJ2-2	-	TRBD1	TGTGCCAGTACCACCGGGACAGGGAAGAGGGGCACCGGGGAGCTGTTTTTT	CASTTGTGKRGTGELFF
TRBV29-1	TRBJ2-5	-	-	TGCAGCGTTGGACTAGAGACCCAGTACTTC	CSVGLETQYF
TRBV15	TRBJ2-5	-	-	TGTGCCACCAGCAGAGTCCATCCTGAGGAAGAGACCCAGTACTTC	CATSRVHPEEETQYF
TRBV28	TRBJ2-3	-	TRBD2	TGTGCCGGCAGGAGAGCGGGAGGCACAGATACGCAGTATTTT	CAGRRAGGTDTQYF
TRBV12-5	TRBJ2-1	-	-	TGTGCTAGTGGTTTGGACGGGGGTGCATTTGAGCAGTTCTTC	CASGLDGGAFEQFF
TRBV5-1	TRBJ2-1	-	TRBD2	TGCGCCAGCAGCCCGACGGAGACTAGCGGGATGCGTGAGCAGTTCTTC	CASSPTETSGMREQFF
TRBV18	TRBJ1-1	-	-	TGTGCCAGCTCACCGGCCGGGCGGAACACTGAAGCTTTCTTT	CASSPAGRNTEAFF
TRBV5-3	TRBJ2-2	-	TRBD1	TGTGCCAGAAGCTTGCGGGACAGGGGGAACCGAGACACCGGGGAGCTGTTTTTT	CARSLRDRGNRDTGELFF
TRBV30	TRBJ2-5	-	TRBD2	TGTGCCTGGAGTCCCCCGGGACTAGCGGGAGGAACCCAGTACTTC	CAWSPPGLAGGTQYF
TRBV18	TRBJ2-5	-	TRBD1	TGTGCCAGCTCACCAGGGGGACAGGGACAAGAGACCCAGTACTTC	CASSPGGQGQETQYF
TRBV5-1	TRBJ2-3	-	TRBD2	TGCGCCTGTCAACCGGGACTAGCAAAAGATACGCAGTATTTT	CACQPGLAKDTQYF
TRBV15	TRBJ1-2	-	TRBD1	TGTGCCACCAGCAGAGGGGACAGGGGAGGGCCTGGCTACACCTTC	CATSRGDRGGPGYTF
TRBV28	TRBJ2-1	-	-	TGTGCCAGCGGGGGATCCTACAATGAGCAGTTCTTC	CASGGSYNEQFF
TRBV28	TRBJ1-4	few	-	TGTGCCAGCAGTCCGCTGCGCCGAGGGACGGATGAAAAACTGTTTTTT	CASSPLRRGTDEKLFF
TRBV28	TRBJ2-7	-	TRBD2	TGTGCCAGCAGGCTAGCGGGCGGCCGTTCCTCCTACGAGCAGTACTTC	CASRLAGGRSSYEQYF